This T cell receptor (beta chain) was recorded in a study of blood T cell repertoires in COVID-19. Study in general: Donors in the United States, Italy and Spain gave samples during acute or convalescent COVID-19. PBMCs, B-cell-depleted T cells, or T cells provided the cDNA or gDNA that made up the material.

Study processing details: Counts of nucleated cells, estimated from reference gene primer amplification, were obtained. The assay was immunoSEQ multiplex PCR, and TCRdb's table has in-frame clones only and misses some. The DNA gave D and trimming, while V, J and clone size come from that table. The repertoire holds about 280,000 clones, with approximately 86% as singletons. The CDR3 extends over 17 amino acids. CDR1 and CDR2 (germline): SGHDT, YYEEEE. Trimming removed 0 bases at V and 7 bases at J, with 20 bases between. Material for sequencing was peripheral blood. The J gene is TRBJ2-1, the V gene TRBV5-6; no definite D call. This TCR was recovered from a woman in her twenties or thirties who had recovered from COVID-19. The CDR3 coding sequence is TGTGCCAGCAGCTTGGCGGCAGGTCCTACGGAATTGAATGAGCAGTTCTTC. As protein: CASSLAAGPTELNEQFF.